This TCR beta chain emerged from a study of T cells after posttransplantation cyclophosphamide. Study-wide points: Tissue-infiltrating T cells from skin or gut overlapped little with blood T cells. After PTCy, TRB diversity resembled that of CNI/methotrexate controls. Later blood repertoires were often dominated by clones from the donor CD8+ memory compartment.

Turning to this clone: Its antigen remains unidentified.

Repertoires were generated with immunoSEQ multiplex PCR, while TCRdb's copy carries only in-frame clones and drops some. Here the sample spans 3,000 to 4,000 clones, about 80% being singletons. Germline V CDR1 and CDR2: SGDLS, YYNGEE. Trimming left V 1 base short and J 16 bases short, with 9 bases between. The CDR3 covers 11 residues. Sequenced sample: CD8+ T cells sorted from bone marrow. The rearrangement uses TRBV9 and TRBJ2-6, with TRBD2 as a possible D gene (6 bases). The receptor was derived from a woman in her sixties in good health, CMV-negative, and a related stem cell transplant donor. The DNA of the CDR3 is TGTGCCAGCAGCGTAATAGGGAGGCTGACTTTC. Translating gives CASSVIGRLTF.